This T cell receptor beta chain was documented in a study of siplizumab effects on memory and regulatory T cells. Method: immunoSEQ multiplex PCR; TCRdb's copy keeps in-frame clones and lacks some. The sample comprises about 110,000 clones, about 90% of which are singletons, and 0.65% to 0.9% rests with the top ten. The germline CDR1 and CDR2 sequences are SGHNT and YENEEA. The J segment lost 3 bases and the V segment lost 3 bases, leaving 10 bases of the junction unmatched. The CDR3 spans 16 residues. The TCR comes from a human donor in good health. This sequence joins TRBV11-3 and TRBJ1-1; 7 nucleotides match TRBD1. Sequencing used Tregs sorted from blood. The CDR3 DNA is TGTGCCAGCAGCTTTGTATCGGGACAGAGCTACACTGAAGCTTTCTTT. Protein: CASSFVSGQSYTEAFF.